The T cell receptor (beta chain) described here comes from a study of blood T cell repertoires in COVID-19 (dated by TCRdb to 2020 to 2021). About the full investigation: The collaborator samples originated in the United States, Italy and Spain and spanned the acute and convalescent phases of COVID-19. Samples were obtained from the ongoing ImmuneRACE study (first 160 participants) and from about 1,300 subjects provided by 6 global collaborators. The sample metadata nearly always contained a de-identified subject ID, COVID-19 status, age in years and sex. Deeply sampled blood TCRbeta repertoires from subjects exposed to, actively infected with, or recovered from COVID-19 were included in the dataset. The material from the prospective study consisted of cDNA or gDNA derived from T cells, B-cell-depleted T cells, or PBMCs. Where HLA class I and class II types were available, the types were taken from metadata supplied by the sample provider, not from assay-based typing. The repertoires were released in a freely available public database intended as a resource for research on the immune response to SARS-CoV-2. Here is what the overall study found, with its caveats: The quantity of clinical and demographic metadata differed by source and by participant and was supplied without curation.

TCRbeta CDR3 regions were amplified from genomic DNA using the immunoSEQ Assay, a bias-controlled multiplex PCR. The original pipeline was this. Nucleated cell counts per sample were estimated from amplification of reference gene primers within the assay. To quantify the absolute abundance of each unique TCRbeta CDR3 rearrangement, sequence reads were collapsed and filtered. For each sample, productive Simpson clonality was calculated as the square root of Simpson's diversity index across productive rearrangements. TCRdb took this table from immuneACCESS and kept in-frame rearrangements with V and J called. Such tables lack part of the clones; where checked against another copy, unresolved V genes explain under half of the gap, and the rest is unexplained. From that table come the V and J calls and clone size; the DNA was used to work out D and trimming. The sample includes over 95,000 clones, with approximately 88% observed a single time. The top ten clonotypes cover around a sixth of the sample.

V is trimmed back by 3 bases and J by 0 bases, and the junction contains 0 bases that no gene match accounts for. The germline V gene specifies SQVTM as CDR1 and ANQGSEA as CDR2. Measured from the cysteine to the phenylalanine, the CDR3 is 14 residues long. Just CDR3 DNA is preserved here, 42 bases in frame from base 1. In regard to this clone: There is no known antigen for this receptor. Per-nucleotide qualities are absent, and no much larger clonotype sits a single base away.

Collaborating institutions collected whole blood in K2EDTA tubes following their own protocols. Collaborator samples were shipped for TCRbeta analysis as frozen whole blood, isolated PBMCs, or DNA extracted from either sample type. The sequence was obtained from a woman aged 55-69 years with acute or convalescent COVID-19. The chain uses TRBV29-1 and TRBJ2-3, and 10 bases in between align with TRBD1. Specimen: peripheral blood. CDR3 sequence: CSVEGQGSTDTQYF. The DNA sequence is TGCAGCGTTGAGGGACAGGGGAGCACAGATACGCAGTATTTT.